This section outlines one T cell receptor (beta chain) sequence together with its context. The data derive from a study of blood T cell repertoires in COVID-19. At the level of the study: Samples came from the United States, Italy and Spain, spanning acute and convalescent COVID-19. Nucleic acid was either cDNA or gDNA, and it came from T cells, B-cell-depleted T cells, or PBMCs.

Per germline, CDR1 WNHNN and CDR2 SYGVQD (reference sequence). The V end lost 11 bases, the J end lost 2 bases, and 19 bases lay between the germline ends. The CDR3 contains 15 residues. Libraries were prepared by immunoSEQ multiplex PCR; TCRdb keeps only in-frame clonotypes and omits some of them. The sample contains about 34,000 clones, approximately 89% of which appear only once. This clonotype was sampled from a man aged 55 to 69 with active COVID-19. Sequencing was performed on peripheral blood. The chain employs TRBV10-1 and TRBJ2-1; maybe TRBD2 (5 bases). CDR3 sequence (DNA): TGCGCCGGCTCTAAGATGGGAGAGGCCTACAATGAGCAGTTCTTC. Translated, it gives CAGSKMGEAYNEQFF.